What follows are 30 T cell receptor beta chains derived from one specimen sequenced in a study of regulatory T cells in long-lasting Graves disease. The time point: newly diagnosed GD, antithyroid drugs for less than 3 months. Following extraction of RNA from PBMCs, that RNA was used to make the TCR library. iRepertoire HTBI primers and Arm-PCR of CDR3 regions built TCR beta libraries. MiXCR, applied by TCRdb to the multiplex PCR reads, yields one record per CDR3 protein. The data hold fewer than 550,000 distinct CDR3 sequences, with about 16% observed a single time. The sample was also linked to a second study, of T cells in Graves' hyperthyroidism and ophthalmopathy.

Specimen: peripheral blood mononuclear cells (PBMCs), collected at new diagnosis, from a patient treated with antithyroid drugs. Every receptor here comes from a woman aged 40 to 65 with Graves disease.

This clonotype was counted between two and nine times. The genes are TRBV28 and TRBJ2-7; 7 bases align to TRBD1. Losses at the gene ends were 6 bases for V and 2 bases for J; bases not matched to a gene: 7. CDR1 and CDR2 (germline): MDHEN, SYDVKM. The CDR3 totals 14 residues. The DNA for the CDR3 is TGTGCCAGCAGCCCTGGGACAGCTCCCTACGAGCAGTACTTC. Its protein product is CASSPGTAPYEQYF.

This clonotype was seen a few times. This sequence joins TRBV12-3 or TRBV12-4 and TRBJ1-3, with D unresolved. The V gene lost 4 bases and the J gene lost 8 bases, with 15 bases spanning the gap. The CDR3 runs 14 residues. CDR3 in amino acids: CASSSWNPGDTIYF. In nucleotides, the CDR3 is TGTGCCAGCAGTTCTTGGAACCCGGGAGACACCATATATTTT.

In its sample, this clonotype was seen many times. The CDR3 coding sequence is TGTGCCAGCAGCTTAGGAGGCTTCGCCTACGAGCAGTACTTC. It specifies CASSLGGFAYEQYF. J is TRBJ2-7 and V is TRBV7-9, with D hard to call. V was cut by 1 base and J by 2 bases, with 9 bases left in between. This CDR3 is 14 amino acids long. Germline lookup yields CDR1 SEHNR and CDR2 FQNEAQ (reference sequence).

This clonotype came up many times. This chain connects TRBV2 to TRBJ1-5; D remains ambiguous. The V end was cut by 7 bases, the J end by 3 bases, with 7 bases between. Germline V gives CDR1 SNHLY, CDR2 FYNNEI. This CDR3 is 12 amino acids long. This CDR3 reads CASNQANQPQHF. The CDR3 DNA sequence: TGTGCCAGCAACCAGGCCAATCAGCCCCAGCATTTT.

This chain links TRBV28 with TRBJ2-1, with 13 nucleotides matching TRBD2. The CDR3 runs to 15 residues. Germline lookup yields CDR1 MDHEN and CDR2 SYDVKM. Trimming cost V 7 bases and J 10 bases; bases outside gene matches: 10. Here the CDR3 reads CASTETSGRAWEQFF. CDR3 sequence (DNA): TGTGCCAGCACCGAAACTAGCGGGAGGGCCTGGGAGCAGTTCTTC.

CDR3 region: CASSYRRAVNEKLFF. CDR3 DNA sequence: TGTGCCAGCAGTTACCGTCGGGCAGTTAATGAAAAACTGTTTTTT. The chain recombines TRBV6-5 with TRBJ1-4; D is ambiguous. Trimming removed 2 bases from V and 4 bases from J, with 11 bases in between. The germline V gene has CDR1 MNHEY and CDR2 SVGAGI. The CDR3 length is 15 residues.

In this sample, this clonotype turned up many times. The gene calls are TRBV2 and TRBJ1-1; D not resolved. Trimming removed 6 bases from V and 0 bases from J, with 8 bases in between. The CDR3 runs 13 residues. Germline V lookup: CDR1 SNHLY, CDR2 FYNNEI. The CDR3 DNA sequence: TGTGCCAGCAGGGACCCGGTGAACACTGAAGCTTTCTTT. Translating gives CASRDPVNTEAFF.

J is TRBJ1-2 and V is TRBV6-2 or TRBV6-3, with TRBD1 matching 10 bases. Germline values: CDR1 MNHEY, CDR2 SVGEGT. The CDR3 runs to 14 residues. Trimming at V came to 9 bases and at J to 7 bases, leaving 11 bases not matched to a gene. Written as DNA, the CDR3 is TGTGCCAGTAAAACGGACAGGGGGGGGTCTGGCTACACCTTC. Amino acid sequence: CASKTDRGGSGYTF.

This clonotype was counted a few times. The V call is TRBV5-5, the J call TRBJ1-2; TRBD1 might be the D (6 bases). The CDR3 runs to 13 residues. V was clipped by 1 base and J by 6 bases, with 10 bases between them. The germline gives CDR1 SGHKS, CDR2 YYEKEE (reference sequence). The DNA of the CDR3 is TGTGCCAGCAGCTTGAGACAGGACCATGGCTACACCTTC. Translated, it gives CASSLRQDHGYTF.

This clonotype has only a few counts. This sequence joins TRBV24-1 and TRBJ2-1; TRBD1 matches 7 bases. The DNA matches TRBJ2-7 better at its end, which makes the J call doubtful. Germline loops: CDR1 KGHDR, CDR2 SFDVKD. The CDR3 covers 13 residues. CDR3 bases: TGTGCCACCAGTGATTCCGGACAGGCGCCGCAGTACTTC. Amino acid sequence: CATSDSGQAPQYF.

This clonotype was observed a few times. The CDR3, as DNA: TGTGCCAGCCAGACTCGGGACACAGATACGCAGTATTTT. It translates to CASQTRDTDTQYF. V usage is TRBV5-4 and J usage is TRBJ2-3; TRBD2 is a possible D gene (5 bases). V lost 7 bases, J lost 2 bases, and 11 bases lay in between. Germline assignment: CDR1 SGHNT and CDR2 YYREEE (reference sequence). The CDR3 contains 13 residues.

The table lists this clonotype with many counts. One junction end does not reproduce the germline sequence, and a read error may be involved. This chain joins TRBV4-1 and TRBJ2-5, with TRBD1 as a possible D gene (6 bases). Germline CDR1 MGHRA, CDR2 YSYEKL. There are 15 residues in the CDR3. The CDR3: CASSQDQVTGETQYF. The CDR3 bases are TGTGCCAGCAGCCAAGATCAGGTGACAGGAGAGACCCAGTACTTC.

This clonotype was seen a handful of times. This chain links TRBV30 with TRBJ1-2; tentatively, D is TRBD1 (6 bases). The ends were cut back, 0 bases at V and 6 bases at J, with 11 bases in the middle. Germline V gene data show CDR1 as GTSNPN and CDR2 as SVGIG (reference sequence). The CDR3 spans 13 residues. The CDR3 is CAWSVQGFHGYTF. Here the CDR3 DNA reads TGTGCCTGGAGTGTACAGGGATTCCATGGCTACACCTTC.

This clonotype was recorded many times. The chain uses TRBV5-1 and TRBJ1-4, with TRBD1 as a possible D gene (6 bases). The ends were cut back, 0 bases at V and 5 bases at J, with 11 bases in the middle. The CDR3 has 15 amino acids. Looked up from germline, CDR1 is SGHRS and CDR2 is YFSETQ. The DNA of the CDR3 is TGCGCCAGCAGCTTGGCCGGGACAATGAATGAAAAACTGTTTTTT. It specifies CASSLAGTMNEKLFF.

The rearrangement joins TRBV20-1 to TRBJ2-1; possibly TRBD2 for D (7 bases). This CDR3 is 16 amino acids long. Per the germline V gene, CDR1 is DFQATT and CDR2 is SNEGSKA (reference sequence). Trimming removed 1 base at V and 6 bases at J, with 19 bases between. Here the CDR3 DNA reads TGCAGTGCTAGAGTTCGATTGGGGGGGCCCTCCAATGAGCAGTTCTTC. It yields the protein CSARVRLGGPSNEQFF.

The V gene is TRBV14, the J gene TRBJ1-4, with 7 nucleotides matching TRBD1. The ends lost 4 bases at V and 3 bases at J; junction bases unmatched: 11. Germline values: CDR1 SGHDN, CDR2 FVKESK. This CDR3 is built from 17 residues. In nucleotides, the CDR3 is TGTGCCAGCAGCCCTAGATACAGGGGTTTCCCTAATGAAAAACTGTTTTTT. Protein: CASSPRYRGFPNEKLFF.

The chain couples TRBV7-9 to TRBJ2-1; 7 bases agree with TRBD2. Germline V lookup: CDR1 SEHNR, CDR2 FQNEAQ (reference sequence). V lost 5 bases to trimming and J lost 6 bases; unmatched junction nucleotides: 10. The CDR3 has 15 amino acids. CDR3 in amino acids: CASSLLGRDPNEQFF. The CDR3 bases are TGTGCCAGCAGCCTCTTAGGGAGGGATCCCAATGAGCAGTTCTTC.

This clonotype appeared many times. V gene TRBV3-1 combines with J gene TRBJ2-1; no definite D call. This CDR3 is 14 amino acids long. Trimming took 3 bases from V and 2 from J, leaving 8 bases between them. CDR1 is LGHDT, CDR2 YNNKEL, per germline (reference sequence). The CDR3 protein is CASSHNLPYNEQFF. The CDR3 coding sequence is TGTGCCAGCAGCCATAATCTACCCTACAATGAGCAGTTCTTC.

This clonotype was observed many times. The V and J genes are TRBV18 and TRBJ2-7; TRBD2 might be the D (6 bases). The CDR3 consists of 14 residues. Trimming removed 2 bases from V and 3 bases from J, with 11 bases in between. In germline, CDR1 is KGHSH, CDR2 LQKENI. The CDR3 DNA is TGTGCCAGCTCACCATACGGGGGTTTCTACGAGCAGTACTTC. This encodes CASSPYGGFYEQYF.

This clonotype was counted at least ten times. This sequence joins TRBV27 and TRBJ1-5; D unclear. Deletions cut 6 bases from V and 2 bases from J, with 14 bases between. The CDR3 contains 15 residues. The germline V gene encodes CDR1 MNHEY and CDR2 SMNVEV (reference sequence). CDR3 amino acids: CASSGGIAGNQPQHF. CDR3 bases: TGTGCCAGCAGCGGAGGGATAGCCGGCAATCAGCCCCAGCATTTT.

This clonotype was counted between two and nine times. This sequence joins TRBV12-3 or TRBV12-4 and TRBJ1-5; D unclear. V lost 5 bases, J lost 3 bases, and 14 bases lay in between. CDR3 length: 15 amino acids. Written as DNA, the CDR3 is TGTGCCAGCAGTCGTGAGGGCAGTTACAATCAGCCCCAGCATTTT. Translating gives CASSREGSYNQPQHF.

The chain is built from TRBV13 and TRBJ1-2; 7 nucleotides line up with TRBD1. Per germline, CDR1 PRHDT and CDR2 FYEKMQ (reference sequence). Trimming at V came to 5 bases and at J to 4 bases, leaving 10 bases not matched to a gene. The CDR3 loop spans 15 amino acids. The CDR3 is CASSNRDSGTYGYTF. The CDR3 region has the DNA TGTGCCAGCAGCAACCGGGACAGCGGAACCTATGGCTACACCTTC.

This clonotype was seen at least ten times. CDR3 DNA sequence: TGTGCCAGCAGTGACTCTTCCGATTACGAGCAGTACTTC. Translation gives CASSDSSDYEQYF. The chain couples TRBV6-1 to TRBJ2-7; no definite D call. Germline values: CDR1 MNHNS, CDR2 SASEGT. This CDR3 spans 13 amino acids. The V end lost 3 bases, the J end lost 4 bases, and 10 bases lay between the germline ends.

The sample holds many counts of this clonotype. CDR3 sequence reads: CASSFRTGGETQYF. The CDR3 DNA reads TGTGCCAGCAGCTTTCGAACGGGGGGAGAGACCCAGTACTTC. The chain combines TRBV7-2 with TRBJ2-5, with 7 bases that match TRBD2. In germline, CDR1 is SGHTA, CDR2 FQGNSA. Losses at the gene ends were 3 bases for V and 4 bases for J; bases not matched to a gene: 5. The CDR3 has 14 amino acids.

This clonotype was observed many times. In DNA, the CDR3 is TGTGCCAGCAACCAAGGGACGGGTGAGACCCAGTACTTC. As protein: CASNQGTGETQYF. The chain couples TRBV2 to TRBJ2-5, with D possibly being TRBD1 or TRBD2 (5 bases each). The CDR3 consists of 13 residues. Germline V gene sequence: CDR1 SNHLY, CDR2 FYNNEI. V lost 7 bases to trimming and J lost 5 bases, with 14 bases between them.

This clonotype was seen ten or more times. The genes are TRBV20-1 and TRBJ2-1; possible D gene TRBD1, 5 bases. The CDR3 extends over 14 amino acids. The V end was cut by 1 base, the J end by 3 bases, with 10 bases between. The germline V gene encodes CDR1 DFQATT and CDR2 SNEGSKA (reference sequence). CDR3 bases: TGCAGTGCTAGAGTACAGGACAACTACAATGAGCAGTTCTTC. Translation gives CSARVQDNYNEQFF.

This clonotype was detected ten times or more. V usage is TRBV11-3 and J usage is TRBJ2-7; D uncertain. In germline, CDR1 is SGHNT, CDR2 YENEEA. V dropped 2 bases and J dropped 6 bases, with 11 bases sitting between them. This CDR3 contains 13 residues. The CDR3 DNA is TGTGCCAGCAGCTTATCACCTGGTGGCGAGCAGTACTTC. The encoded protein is CASSLSPGGEQYF.

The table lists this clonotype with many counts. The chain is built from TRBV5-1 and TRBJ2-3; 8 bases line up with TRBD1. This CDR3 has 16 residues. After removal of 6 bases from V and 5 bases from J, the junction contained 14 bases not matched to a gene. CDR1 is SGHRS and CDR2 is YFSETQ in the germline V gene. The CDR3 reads CASIPGGTGFGDTQYF. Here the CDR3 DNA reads TGCGCCAGCATTCCCGGAGGGACAGGCTTTGGAGATACGCAGTATTTT.

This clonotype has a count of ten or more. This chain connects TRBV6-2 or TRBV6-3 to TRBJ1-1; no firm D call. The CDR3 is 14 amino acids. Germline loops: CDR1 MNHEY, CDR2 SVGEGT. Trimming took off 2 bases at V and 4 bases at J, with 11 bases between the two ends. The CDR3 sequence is CASSYGVVSTEAFF. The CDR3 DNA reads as TGTGCCAGCAGTTACGGGGTTGTGAGCACTGAAGCTTTCTTT.

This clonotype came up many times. Written as DNA, the CDR3 is TGTGCCAGCAGCAAACCAGAATCCTACGAGCAGTACTTC. Encoded protein: CASSKPESYEQYF. The chain recombines TRBV3-1 with TRBJ2-7; D is ambiguous. The CDR3 length is 13 residues. The ends were cut back, 5 bases at V and 1 base at J, with 9 bases in the middle. Germline CDR1 and CDR2: LGHDT and YNNKEL (reference sequence).